This T cell receptor beta chain originates from a study of CD8 T cells in Susac syndrome. Random hexamers served to reverse transcribe roughly 0.45 to 1 ug RNA. MiXCR was run by TCRdb on the immunoSEQ multiplex PCR reads, yielding one entry per CDR3 protein. The sample contains approximately 120,000 distinct CDR3 sequences, around 91% of which appear only once. The trim removed 3 bases at V and 3 bases at J, leaving 3 bases unmatched. The CDR3 length is 14 residues. The germline V gene has CDR1 LNHDA and CDR2 SQIVND (reference sequence). The receptor was isolated from a human donor with multiple sclerosis. Sequenced input: CD8+ T cells from PBMCs. The chain has TRBV19 and TRBJ2-3; TRBD2 agrees at 7 bases. The CDR3 protein is CASSMLADTDTQYF. CDR3 in DNA: TGTGCCAGTAGTATGCTAGCGGATACAGATACGCAGTATTTT.